The 6 T cell receptor beta chains below come from one sample, sequenced in a study of cytomegalovirus exposure and HLA in healthy donors. This PCR relied on a set of 60 Vbeta primers and 13 Jbeta primers. Data came from immunoSEQ multiplex PCR; TCRdb stores just in-frame clones and leaves some out. The repertoire has over 150,000 clones, 71% of them found once; the top ten carry 2.8%. Specimen: PBMCs. The source is a woman aged 30 to 39 in good health and CMV-seronegative.

The chain is built from TRBV9 and TRBJ2-7; D ambiguous. In germline, CDR1 is SGDLS, CDR2 YYNGEE. V lost 3 bases, J lost 1 base, and 8 bases lay in between. This CDR3 is built from 13 residues. As DNA, the CDR3 is TGTGCCAGCAGCGGTAGTGATTCCTACGAGCAGTACTTC. This codes for CASSGSDSYEQYF.

This clone showed up just a few times. This chain connects TRBV7-7 to TRBJ2-5; 9 nucleotides align to TRBD1. This CDR3 has 17 residues. The J segment lost 5 bases and the V segment lost 1 base, leaving 11 bases of the junction unmatched. CDR1 is SSHAT and CDR2 is FNYEAQ in the germline V gene (reference sequence). CDR3 amino acids: CASSLGGQGRLWETQYF. CDR3 bases: TGTGCCAGCAGCTTAGGGGGACAGGGCCGATTGTGGGAGACCCAGTACTTC.

The V and J genes are TRBV11-2 and TRBJ2-7; D unresolved. Germline-derived CDR1 and CDR2 are SGHAT and FQNNGV. CDR3 length: 13 amino acids. V lost 0 bases, J lost 1 base, and 4 bases lay in between. The CDR3 DNA reads TGTGCCAGCAGCTTAGACAGATCCTACGAGCAGTACTTC. Translated: CASSLDRSYEQYF.

This clone occurred a few times. V gene TRBV10-3 combines with J gene TRBJ1-3, with a possible D match to TRBD1 (6 bases). CDR1 and CDR2 (germline): ENHRY, SYGVKD. The CDR3 totals 15 residues. V dropped 6 bases and J dropped 0 bases, with 12 bases sitting between them. The CDR3: CAISRQVSSGNTIYF. The DNA of the CDR3 is TGTGCCATCAGCCGACAGGTCAGCTCTGGAAACACCATATATTTT.

The V call is TRBV5-7, the J call TRBJ2-5; no clear D gene. TRBV5-7 belongs to the ORF category, with a function that is uncertain. CDR3 length: 14 residues. V lost 1 base and J lost 0, with 7 bases in between. The CDR3 bases are TGTGCCAGCAGCTTGCGGTCGTACCAAGAGACCCAGTACTTC. This sequence encodes CASSLRSYQETQYF.

This chain links TRBV5-1 with TRBJ2-7, with TRBD1 identical over 7 bases. The CDR3 runs 16 residues. Looked up from germline, CDR1 is SGHRS and CDR2 is YFSETQ. V lost 2 bases and J lost 3; bases outside the gene matches: 11. The CDR3 protein is CASSFTPGQNLYEQYF. The CDR3, as DNA: TGCGCCAGCAGCTTTACTCCGGGACAGAACCTCTACGAGCAGTACTTC.